This T cell receptor (beta chain) originates from a study of cytomegalovirus exposure and HLA in healthy donors. Study observations and caveats: Later analysis suggested most CMV-associated TCR beta chains were HLA-restricted. Earlier analysis yielded a pattern in which most TCR beta V segments were productive about 90% or about 30% of the time.

As for this clone: Its antigen is unknown.

Amplification used 60 Vbeta primers and 13 Jbeta primers. Clones were read by immunoSEQ multiplex PCR, and TCRdb kept only the in-frame ones, dropping some. The sample lists over 120,000 clones; 70% to 85% were seen once. Germline loops: CDR1 LNHDA, CDR2 SQIVND (reference sequence). The junction had 6 bases not matched to a gene; V was cut back by 3 bases and J by 5 bases. This CDR3 is built from 14 residues. This TCR came from a man aged 25-40 years in good health and CMV-seropositive. Sequenced sample: PBMCs. The chain couples TRBV19 to TRBJ1-1, with 7 positions matching TRBD1. The CDR3 loop is CASSMGRGQTEAFF. As DNA, the CDR3 is TGTGCCAGTAGTATGGGTAGGGGGCAGACTGAAGCTTTCTTT.